This passage covers 29 T cell receptor beta chains from one sample sequenced in a study of T cells in Graves' hyperthyroidism and ophthalmopathy. Using RNA transcripts as the source, TCR beta CDR3 regions were amplified. Initially, a first-round RT-PCR of the TCR CDR3 employed the HTBI primer set. A single record per CDR3 protein comes from TCRdb applying MiXCR to the multiplex PCR reads. The sample has some 350,000 distinct CDR3 sequences, about 25% seen once. Sequenced sample: blood. The origin of the receptors is a man between 50 and 59 years old with Graves' hyperthyroidism.

The CDR3 is CATSDSVYNEQFF. The DNA for the CDR3 is TGTGCCACCAGTGATTCCGTGTACAATGAGCAGTTCTTC. The V and J genes are TRBV24-1 and TRBJ2-1; D not certain. The V end lost 2 bases, the J end lost 4 bases, and 5 bases lay between the germline ends. Germline V gene lookup returns CDR1 KGHDR and CDR2 SFDVKD. CDR3 size: 13 residues.

The gene calls are TRBV12-3 or TRBV12-4 and TRBJ2-1, with D possibly being TRBD2 (5 bases). The CDR3 has 16 residues. Trimming removed 0 bases at V and 4 bases at J, with 13 bases between. The CDR3 reads CASSLAGRVVYNEQFF. CDR3 nucleotide sequence: TGTGCCAGCAGTTTAGCAGGGCGGGTTGTATACAATGAGCAGTTCTTC.

The chain recombines TRBV6-6 with TRBJ1-1, with D hard to call. Trimming cost V 2 bases and J 4 bases, with 8 bases left between them. Germline V gene lookup returns CDR1 MNHNY and CDR2 SVGAGI (reference sequence). This CDR3 region has 13 residues. The CDR3 region is CASSYGPITEAFF. In DNA form, the CDR3 reads TGTGCCAGCAGTTACGGGCCGATCACTGAAGCTTTCTTT.

This clonotype appeared a single time. The rearrangement joins TRBV11-2 to TRBJ2-5, with 7 bases aligning to TRBD2. The CDR3 sequence is 14 residues long. Germline CDR1 is SGHAT and CDR2 is FQNNGV. V dropped 5 bases and J dropped 4; count of bases not matched to a gene: 7. The CDR3 here is CASSPRGVAETQYF. Written as DNA, the CDR3 is TGTGCCAGCAGCCCCCGGGGGGTAGCAGAGACCCAGTACTTC.

This clonotype came up a few times. V usage is TRBV4-2 and J usage is TRBJ2-1; D gene unclear. CDR1 LGHNA and CDR2 YNFKEQ come from the germline V gene. Trimming took 2 bases from V and 6 from J, leaving 2 bases between them. The CDR3 is made up of 11 amino acids. CDR3 sequence: CASSQINEQFF. The CDR3 region has the DNA TGTGCCAGCAGCCAAATCAATGAGCAGTTCTTC.

Only a few counts were recorded for this clonotype. The CDR3 protein is CASSSGTSLTDTQYF. The DNA of the CDR3 is TGTGCCAGCAGCTCCGGGACTAGTCTCACAGATACGCAGTATTTT. This sequence joins TRBV5-4 and TRBJ2-3; 8 nucleotides agree with TRBD2. The CDR3 covers 15 residues. Looked up from germline, CDR1 is SGHNT and CDR2 is YYREEE (reference sequence). V gave up 3 bases and J gave up 2 bases; unmatched junction bases: 5.

This clonotype was observed a handful of times. Here the CDR3 reads CASSPFHEQFF. The CDR3 coding sequence is TGTGCCAGCAGCCCTTTCCATGAGCAGTTCTTC. This sequence joins TRBV6-2 or TRBV6-3 and TRBJ2-1; D unclear. The ends were cut back, 6 bases at V and 8 bases at J, with 8 bases in the middle. Germline CDR1 MNHEY, CDR2 SVGEGT. The CDR3 sequence is 11 residues long.

This clonotype was counted ten times or more. V is TRBV20-1 and J is TRBJ2-7; tentatively, D is TRBD1 or TRBD2 (6 bases each). CDR1 is DFQATT and CDR2 is SNEGSKA in the germline V gene (reference sequence). The length of the CDR3 is 14 residues. V was pared by 2 bases and J by 3 bases, with 14 bases between. Here the CDR3 DNA reads TGCAGTGCTAGAAGGGGGGACCCTATCTACGAGCAGTACTTC. Amino acids: CSARRGDPIYEQYF.

Comment on this clonotype: This may stem from a read error, because a much larger clone lies one nucleotide away. The V call is TRBV7-9, the J call TRBJ2-1; D is perhaps TRBD1 (6 bases). Germline assignment: CDR1 SEHNR and CDR2 FQNEAQ (reference sequence). CDR3 length: 12 amino acids. The CDR3 DNA sequence: TGTGCCAGCAGCCTCCAGGGGAATGAGCAGCTCTTC. It encodes CASSLQGNEQLF.

This clonotype was seen only a few times. The chain recombines TRBV7-2 with TRBJ2-7; D is unresolved. Germline CDR1 and CDR2: SGHTA and FQGNSA. The CDR3 contains 15 residues. The germline V and J ends were trimmed by 1 base and 0 bases, with 10 bases remaining between them. For the CDR3, the DNA is TGTGCCAGCAGCTTAGTCAGCGCCGTCTCCTACGAGCAGTACTTC. Residues: CASSLVSAVSYEQYF.

There are a few counts of this clonotype. The V and J genes are TRBV2 and TRBJ2-7; D gene ambiguous. The CDR3 extends over 12 amino acids. V lost 6 bases, J lost 3 bases, and 9 bases lay in between. Germline V gene sequence: CDR1 SNHLY, CDR2 FYNNEI. The CDR3 coding sequence is TGTGCCAGCAGCTCAATGGACTACGAGCAGTACTTC. This sequence encodes CASSSMDYEQYF.

This clonotype was counted ten times or more. The chain joins TRBV7-2 to TRBJ1-1, with D unclear. This CDR3 spans 14 amino acids. The germline gives CDR1 SGHTA, CDR2 FQGNSA. The germline V and J ends were trimmed by 1 base and 1 base, with 7 bases remaining between them. CDR3 sequence: CASSLGVANTEAFF. In nucleotides, the CDR3 is TGTGCCAGCAGCTTAGGTGTAGCGAACACTGAAGCTTTCTTT.

The V gene is TRBV27, the J gene TRBJ1-2; 7 bases match TRBD1. CDR3 size: 14 residues. Trimming took 2 bases from V and 2 from J; bases not matched to a gene: 2. Germline CDR1 MNHEY, CDR2 SMNVEV (reference sequence). For the CDR3, the DNA is TGTGCCAGCAGTTTAAAGGGACAGAACTATGGCTACACCTTC. It is translated as CASSLKGQNYGYTF.

This clonotype was observed a few times. The J gene is TRBJ2-1, the V gene TRBV18, with D maybe TRBD1 (5 bases). The CDR3 runs to 15 residues. In germline, CDR1 is KGHSH, CDR2 LQKENI. V was shortened by 3 bases and J by 6 bases, with 15 bases between the two germline ends. CDR3 amino acids: CASSPSHWGFNEQFF. The CDR3 region has the DNA TGTGCCAGCTCACCGTCTCACTGGGGCTTCAATGAGCAGTTCTTC.

This clonotype has only a few counts. The rearrangement links TRBV5-1 to TRBJ2-1; 8 nucleotides line up with TRBD2. Looked up from germline, CDR1 is SGHRS and CDR2 is YFSETQ. This CDR3 region has 16 residues. Unmatched junction bases numbered 9, after V lost 1 base and J lost 6 bases. In nucleotides, the CDR3 is TGCGCCAGCAGCTTGCTACTAGCGGTTGATATCAATGAGCAGTTCTTC. Translation: CASSLLLAVDINEQFF.

This sequence joins TRBV20-1 and TRBJ2-3, with 8 nucleotides matching TRBD2. The V and J ends lost 6 bases and 6 bases, in that order; junction bases with no gene match: 17. This CDR3 is 16 amino acids long. The V gene's germline CDR1 is DFQATT and CDR2 SNEGSKA (reference sequence). The CDR3 coding sequence is TGCAGTGCCGGGGGGGGTGGGCGGAACGATTGGGATACGCAGTATTTT. Protein product: CSAGGGGRNDWDTQYF.

This clonotype was picked up a small number of times. This rearrangement joins TRBV7-3 to TRBJ2-1; D remains ambiguous. The germline V gene encodes CDR1 SGHTA and CDR2 FQGTGA. CDR3 size: 13 residues. Trimming pared 3 bases from V and 6 bases from J, leaving 9 bases between. The CDR3 reads CASSFSPGNEQFF. CDR3 nucleotides: TGTGCCAGCAGCTTCTCCCCGGGCAATGAGCAGTTCTTC.

The J gene is TRBJ2-7, the V gene TRBV7-9, with D perhaps matching TRBD1 (5 bases). This CDR3 is built from 14 residues. The V gene's germline CDR1 is SEHNR and CDR2 FQNEAQ (reference sequence). V shed 3 bases and J shed 2 bases, with 11 bases lying between them. For the CDR3, the DNA is TGTGCCAGCAGCTTTGGGGCTCGTACCTACGAGCAGTACTTC. Protein sequence: CASSFGARTYEQYF.

The sample holds a few counts of this clonotype. V usage is TRBV20-1 and J usage is TRBJ1-5; weak D call: TRBD1 (5 bases). The V gene's germline CDR1 is DFQATT and CDR2 SNEGSKA (reference sequence). The V end lost 6 bases, the J end lost 7 bases, and 10 bases lay between the germline ends. This CDR3 has 11 residues. CDR3 nucleotide sequence: TGCAGTGCCAAGGGGTCCCAGCCCCAGCATTTT. This codes for CSAKGSQPQHF.

This clonotype was picked up one time. This rearrangement joins TRBV19 to TRBJ1-5; 9 nucleotides agree with TRBD1. Trimming cost V 3 bases and J 4 bases; bases outside gene matches: 4. Germline CDR1 is LNHDA and CDR2 is SQIVND (reference sequence). The CDR3 consists of 15 residues. The chain's CDR3 is CASSINGQGNQPQHF. DNA for the CDR3: TGTGCCAGTAGTATCAATGGACAGGGGAATCAGCCCCAGCATTTT.

By share, this clonotype counts as medium-sized. The V call is TRBV2, the J call TRBJ2-1; no firm D call. The CDR3 covers 12 residues. Trimming removed 2 bases from V and 6 bases from J, with 5 bases in between. Germline V CDR1 and CDR2: SNHLY, FYNNEI. The CDR3 DNA reads TGTGCCAGCAGTGAATGGGGCAATGAGCAGTTCTTC. The encoded protein is CASSEWGNEQFF.

This chain uses TRBV11-2 with TRBJ1-2; D unresolved. Trimming removed 6 bases from V and 3 bases from J, with 14 bases in between. CDR3 size: 14 residues. Germline values: CDR1 SGHAT, CDR2 FQNNGV. The CDR3 region has the DNA TGTGCCAGCAGGGACCCCGCGGTATACTATGGCTACACCTTC. This sequence encodes CASRDPAVYYGYTF.

This clonotype was observed many times. The chain has TRBV11-3 and TRBJ2-1; maybe TRBD2 (6 bases). In germline, CDR1 is SGHNT, CDR2 YENEEA. The CDR3 has 11 residues. V was trimmed by 4 bases and J by 8 bases, leaving 6 bases between them. In DNA, the CDR3 is TGTGCCAGCAGCTCGGGAGATGAGCAGTTCTTC. Amino acids: CASSSGDEQFF.

This clonotype was found many times. CDR3 in amino acids: CASSVAAGEQYF. CDR3 bases: TGCGCCAGCAGTGTGGCGGCAGGGGAGCAGTACTTC. The J gene is TRBJ2-7, the V gene TRBV10-2, with D perhaps matching TRBD1 (5 bases). Germline CDR1 WSHSY, CDR2 SAAADI. The V end was cut by 4 bases, the J end by 7 bases, with 11 bases between. The CDR3 has 12 residues.

In this sample, this clonotype turned up a few times. The CDR3 region is CSARDLGLAGGSSSYEQYF. CDR3 nucleotides: TGCAGTGCTAGAGATCTGGGACTAGCGGGAGGATCGAGCTCCTACGAGCAGTACTTC. This sequence joins TRBV20-1 and TRBJ2-7, with 15 bases that match TRBD2. The CDR3 totals 19 residues. Per the germline V gene, CDR1 is DFQATT and CDR2 is SNEGSKA (reference sequence). Germline trimming cut 0 bases from V and 0 bases from J; bases unmatched to any gene: 9.

Many counts were recorded for this clonotype. This sequence joins TRBV3-1 and TRBJ1-1, with D possibly being TRBD1 (6 bases). Trimming removed 6 bases from V and 4 bases from J, with 15 bases in between. CDR3 length equals 14 residues. Germline V gives CDR1 LGHDT, CDR2 YNNKEL (reference sequence). CDR3 sequence: CASRLGGAATEAFF. In nucleotides, the CDR3 is TGTGCCAGCAGACTAGGGGGGGCGGCCACTGAAGCTTTCTTT.

Here the CDR3 reads CASSVDRGGQETQYF. As DNA, the CDR3 is TGTGCCAGCAGCGTGGACAGGGGAGGACAAGAGACCCAGTACTTC. V gene TRBV5-6 combines with J gene TRBJ2-5, with 9 bases fitting TRBD1. Losses at the gene ends were 4 bases for V and 2 bases for J; bases not matched to a gene: 6. This CDR3 has 15 amino acids. Germline CDR1 and CDR2: SGHDT and YYEEEE.

This rearrangement joins TRBV11-3 to TRBJ2-7; the D call may be TRBD1 or TRBD2 (6 bases each). The CDR3 extends over 14 amino acids. CDR1 and CDR2 from the germline V gene are SGHNT and YENEEA. Trimming stripped 0 bases from V and 6 bases from J, with 12 bases between. The CDR3 reads CASSLEWGAGEQYF. The CDR3 DNA follows: TGTGCCAGCAGCTTAGAGTGGGGGGCCGGCGAGCAGTACTTC.

This clonotype showed up many times. The chain combines TRBV20-1 with TRBJ2-5, with TRBD1 matching 7 bases. The CDR3 is 13 residues long. Germline lookup yields CDR1 DFQATT and CDR2 SNEGSKA (reference sequence). Trimming took 5 bases from V and 4 from J; bases not matched to a gene: 7. This CDR3 is CSAPRQGGETQYF. For the CDR3, the DNA is TGCAGTGCTCCCCGACAGGGTGGAGAGACCCAGTACTTC.